Included here is one TCR beta chain sequence, with context. Authors' processing steps: Estimated nucleated cell counts came from reference gene primer amplification. Generated by immunoSEQ multiplex PCR, the TCRdb table keeps only in-frame clones and is missing some. V and J calls and clone size are as listed in that table; D and trimming were resolved from the DNA. The table has approximately 190,000 clones, approximately 82% seen once. These data are taken from a study of blood T cell repertoires in COVID-19. Study overall: Donors in the United States, Italy and Spain gave samples during acute or convalescent COVID-19. In each case, the material was cDNA or gDNA derived from T cells, B-cell-depleted T cells, or PBMCs.

The germline CDR1 and CDR2 sequences are SGHKS and YYEKEE (reference sequence). There are 12 residues in the CDR3. The V end lost 1 base, the J end lost 11 bases, and 13 bases lay between the germline ends. This chain connects TRBV5-5 to TRBJ2-7; a weak D match, TRBD1 (5 bases). The sequenced sample consisted of peripheral blood. This clonotype originated in a human donor with acute or convalescent COVID-19. The donor label of this sample is uncertain. CDR3 sequence: CASSLLSEGEYF. The CDR3 nucleotides are TGTGCCAGCAGCTTGCTGTCCGAAGGGGAGTACTTC.